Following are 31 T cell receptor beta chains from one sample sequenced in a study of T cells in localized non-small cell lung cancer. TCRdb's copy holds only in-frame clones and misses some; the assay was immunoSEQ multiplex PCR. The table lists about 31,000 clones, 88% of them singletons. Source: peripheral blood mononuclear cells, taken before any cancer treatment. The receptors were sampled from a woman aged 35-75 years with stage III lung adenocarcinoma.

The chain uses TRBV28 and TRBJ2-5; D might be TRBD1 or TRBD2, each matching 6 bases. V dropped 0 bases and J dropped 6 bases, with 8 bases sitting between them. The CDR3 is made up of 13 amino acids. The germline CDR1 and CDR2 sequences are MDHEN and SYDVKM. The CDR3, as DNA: TGTGCCAGCAGTTTATGGGGGGGCAAGACCCAGTACTTC. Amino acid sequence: CASSLWGGKTQYF.

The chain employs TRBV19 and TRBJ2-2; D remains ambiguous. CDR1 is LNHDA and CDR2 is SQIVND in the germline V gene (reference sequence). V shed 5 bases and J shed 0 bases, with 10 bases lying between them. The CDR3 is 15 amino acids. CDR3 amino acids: CASSPGLTNTGELFF. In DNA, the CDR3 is TGTGCCAGTAGTCCCGGCCTGACGAACACCGGGGAGCTGTTTTTT.

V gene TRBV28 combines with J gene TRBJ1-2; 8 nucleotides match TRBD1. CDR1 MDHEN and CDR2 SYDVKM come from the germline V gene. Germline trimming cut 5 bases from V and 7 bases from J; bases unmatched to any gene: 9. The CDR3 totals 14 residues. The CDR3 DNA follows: TGTGCCAGCAGTCCTCCTGGACAGGGCGGTGGCTACACCTTC. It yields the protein CASSPPGQGGGYTF.

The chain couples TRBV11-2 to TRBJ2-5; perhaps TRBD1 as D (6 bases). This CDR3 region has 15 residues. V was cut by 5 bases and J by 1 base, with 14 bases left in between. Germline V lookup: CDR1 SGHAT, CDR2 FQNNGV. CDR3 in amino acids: CASSGRGTLQETQYF. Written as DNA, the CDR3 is TGTGCCAGCAGCGGAAGGGGGACCCTCCAAGAGACCCAGTACTTC.

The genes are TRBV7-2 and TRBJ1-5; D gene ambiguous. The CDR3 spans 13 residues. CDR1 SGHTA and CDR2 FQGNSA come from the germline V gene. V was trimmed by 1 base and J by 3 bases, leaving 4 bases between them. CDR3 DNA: TGTGCCAGCAGCTTAGGTGTCAATCAGCCCCAGCATTTT. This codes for CASSLGVNQPQHF.

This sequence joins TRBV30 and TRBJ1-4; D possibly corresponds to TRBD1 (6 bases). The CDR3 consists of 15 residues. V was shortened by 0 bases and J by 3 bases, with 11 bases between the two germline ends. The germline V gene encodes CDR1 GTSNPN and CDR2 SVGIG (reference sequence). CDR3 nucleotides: TGTGCCTGGAGTGTACGGGGGGGGCCTAATGAAAAACTGTTTTTT. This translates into CAWSVRGGPNEKLFF.

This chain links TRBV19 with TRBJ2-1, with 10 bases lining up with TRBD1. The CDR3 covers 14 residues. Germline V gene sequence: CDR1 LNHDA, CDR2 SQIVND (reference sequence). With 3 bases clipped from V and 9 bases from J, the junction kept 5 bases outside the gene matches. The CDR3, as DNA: TGTGCCAGTAGTATCCACCGGACAGGGGGTGAGCAGTTCTTC. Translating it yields CASSIHRTGGEQFF.

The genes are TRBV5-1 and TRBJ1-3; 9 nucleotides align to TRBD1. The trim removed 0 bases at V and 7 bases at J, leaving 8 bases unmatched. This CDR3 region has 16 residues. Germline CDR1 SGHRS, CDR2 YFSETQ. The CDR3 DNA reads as TGCGCCAGCAGCTTGGTCGGACAGGGGACGGGGAACACCATATATTTT. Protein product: CASSLVGQGTGNTIYF.

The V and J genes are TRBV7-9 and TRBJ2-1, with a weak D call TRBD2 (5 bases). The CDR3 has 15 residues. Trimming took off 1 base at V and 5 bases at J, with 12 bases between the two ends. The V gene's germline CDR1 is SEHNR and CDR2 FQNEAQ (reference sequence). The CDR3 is CASSLGVERNNEQFF. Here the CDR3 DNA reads TGTGCCAGCAGCTTAGGCGTTGAGCGGAACAATGAGCAGTTCTTC.

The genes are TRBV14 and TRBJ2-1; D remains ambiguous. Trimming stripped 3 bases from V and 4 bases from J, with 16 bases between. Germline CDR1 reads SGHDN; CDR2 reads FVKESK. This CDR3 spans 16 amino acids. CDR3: CASSHRWGTPYNEQFF. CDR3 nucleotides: TGTGCCAGCAGCCATAGATGGGGAACCCCTTACAATGAGCAGTTCTTC.

CDR3 amino acids: CASWDRVSYEQYF. CDR3 in DNA: TGTGCCAGCTGGGACAGGGTCTCCTACGAGCAGTACTTC. The rearrangement links TRBV27 to TRBJ2-7; 9 nucleotides line up with TRBD1. The CDR3 has 13 amino acids. V was pared by 8 bases and J by 0 bases, with 2 bases of the junction left unmatched. Germline V lookup: CDR1 MNHEY, CDR2 SMNVEV (reference sequence).

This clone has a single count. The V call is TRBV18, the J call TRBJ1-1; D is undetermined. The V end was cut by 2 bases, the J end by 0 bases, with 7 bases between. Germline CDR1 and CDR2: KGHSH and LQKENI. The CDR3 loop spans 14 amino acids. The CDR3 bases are TGTGCCAGCTCACCAGTACAGTTGAACACTGAAGCTTTCTTT. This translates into CASSPVQLNTEAFF. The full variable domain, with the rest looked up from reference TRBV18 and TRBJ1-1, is NAGVMQNPRHLVRRRGQEARLRCSPMKGHSHVYWYRQLPEEGLKFMVYLQKENIIDESGMPKERFSAEFPKEGPSILRIQQVVRGDSAAYFCASSPVQLNTEAFFGQGTRLTVV.

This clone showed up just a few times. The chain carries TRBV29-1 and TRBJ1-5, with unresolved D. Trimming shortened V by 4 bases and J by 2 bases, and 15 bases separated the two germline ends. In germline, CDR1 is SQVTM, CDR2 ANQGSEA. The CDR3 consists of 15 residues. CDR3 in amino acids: CSVADGVLGNQPQHF. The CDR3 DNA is TGCAGCGTTGCGGACGGGGTCCTTGGCAATCAGCCCCAGCATTTT. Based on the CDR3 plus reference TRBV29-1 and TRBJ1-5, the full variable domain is SAVISQKPSRDICQRGTSLTIQCQVDSQVTMMFWYRQQPGQSLTLIATANQGSEATYESGFVIDKFPISRPNLTFSTLTVSNMSPEDSSIYLCSVADGVLGNQPQHFGDGTRLSIL.

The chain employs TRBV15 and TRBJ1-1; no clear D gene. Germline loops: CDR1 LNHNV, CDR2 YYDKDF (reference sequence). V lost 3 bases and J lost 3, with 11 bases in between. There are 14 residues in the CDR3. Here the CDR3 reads CATSRKTGDTEAFF. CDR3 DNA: TGTGCCACCAGCAGGAAAACCGGGGACACTGAAGCTTTCTTT.

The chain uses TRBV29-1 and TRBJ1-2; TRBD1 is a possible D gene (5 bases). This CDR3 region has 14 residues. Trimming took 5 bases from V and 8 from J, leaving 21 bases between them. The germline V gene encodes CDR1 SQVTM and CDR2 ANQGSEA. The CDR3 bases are TGCAGCGTTCACCCCTCGGGGGTCCTCTTCGGCTACACCTTC. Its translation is CSVHPSGVLFGYTF. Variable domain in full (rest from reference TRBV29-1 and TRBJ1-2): SAVISQKPSRDICQRGTSLTIQCQVDSQVTMMFWYRQQPGQSLTLIATANQGSEATYESGFVIDKFPISRPNLTFSTLTVSNMSPEDSSIYLCSVHPSGVLFGYTFGSGTRLTVV.

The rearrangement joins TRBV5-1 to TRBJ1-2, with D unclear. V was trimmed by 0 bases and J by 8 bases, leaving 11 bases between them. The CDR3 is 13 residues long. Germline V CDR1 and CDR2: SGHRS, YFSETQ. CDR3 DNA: TGCGCCAGCAGCTTGGAGCCTGTTGGGGGCTACACCTTC. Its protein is CASSLEPVGGYTF.

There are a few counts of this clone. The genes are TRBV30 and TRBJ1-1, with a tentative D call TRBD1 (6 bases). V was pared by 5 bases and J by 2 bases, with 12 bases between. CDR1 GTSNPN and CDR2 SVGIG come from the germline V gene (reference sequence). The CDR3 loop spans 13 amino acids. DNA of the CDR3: TGTGCCTGGGGGAGGGGGGTAAACACTGAAGCTTTCTTT. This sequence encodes CAWGRGVNTEAFF. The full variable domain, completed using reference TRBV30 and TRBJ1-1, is SQTIHQWPATLVQPVGSPLSLECTVEGTSNPNLYWYRQAAGRGLQLLFYSVGIGQISSEVPQNLSASRPQDRQFILSSKKLLLSDSGFYLCAWGRGVNTEAFFGQGTRLTVV.

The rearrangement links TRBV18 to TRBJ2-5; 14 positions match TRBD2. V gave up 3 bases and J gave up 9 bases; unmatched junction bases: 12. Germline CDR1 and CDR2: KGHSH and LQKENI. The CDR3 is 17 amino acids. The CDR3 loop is CASSPPGTSGSPGAQYF. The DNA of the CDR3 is TGTGCCAGCTCACCCCCCGGGACTAGCGGGAGCCCTGGGGCCCAGTACTTC.

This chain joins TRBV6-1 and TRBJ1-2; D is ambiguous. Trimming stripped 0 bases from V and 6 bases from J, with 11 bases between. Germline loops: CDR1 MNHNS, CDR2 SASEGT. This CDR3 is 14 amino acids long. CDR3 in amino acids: CASSEAAGSDGYTF. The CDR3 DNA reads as TGTGCCAGCAGTGAAGCGGCTGGTTCGGATGGCTACACCTTC.

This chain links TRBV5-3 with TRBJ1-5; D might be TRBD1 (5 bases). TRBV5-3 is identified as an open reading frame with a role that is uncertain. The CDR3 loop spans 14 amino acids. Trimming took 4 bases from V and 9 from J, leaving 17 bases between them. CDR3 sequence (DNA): TGTGCCAGAAGCCTAGAGGACACTTTCACGCCCCAGCATTTT. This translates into CARSLEDTFTPQHF.

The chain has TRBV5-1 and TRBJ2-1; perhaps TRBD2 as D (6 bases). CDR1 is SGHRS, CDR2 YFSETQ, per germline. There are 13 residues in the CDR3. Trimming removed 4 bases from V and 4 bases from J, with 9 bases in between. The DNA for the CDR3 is TGCGCCAGCAGCCGGGACTCATACAATGAGCAGTTCTTC. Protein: CASSRDSYNEQFF.

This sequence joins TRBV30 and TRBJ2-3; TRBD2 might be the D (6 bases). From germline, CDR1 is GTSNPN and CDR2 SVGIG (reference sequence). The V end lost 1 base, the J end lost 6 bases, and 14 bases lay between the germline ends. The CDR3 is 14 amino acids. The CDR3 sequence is CAWSGLLADDTQYF. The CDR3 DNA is TGTGCCTGGAGTGGTTTACTAGCCGACGATACGCAGTATTTT.

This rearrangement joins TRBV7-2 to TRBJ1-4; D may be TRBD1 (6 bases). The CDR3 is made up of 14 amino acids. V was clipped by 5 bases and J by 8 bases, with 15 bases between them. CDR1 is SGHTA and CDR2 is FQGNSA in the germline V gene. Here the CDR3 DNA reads TGTGCCAGCAGCCCCCAAGGGGGGGACGAAAAACTGTTTTTT. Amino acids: CASSPQGGDEKLFF.

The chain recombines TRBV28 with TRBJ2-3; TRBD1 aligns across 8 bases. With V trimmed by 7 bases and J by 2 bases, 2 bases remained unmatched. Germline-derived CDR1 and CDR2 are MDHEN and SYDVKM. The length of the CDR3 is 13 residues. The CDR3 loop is CASKGQDTDTQYF. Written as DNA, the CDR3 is TGTGCCAGCAAGGGACAGGACACAGATACGCAGTATTTT.

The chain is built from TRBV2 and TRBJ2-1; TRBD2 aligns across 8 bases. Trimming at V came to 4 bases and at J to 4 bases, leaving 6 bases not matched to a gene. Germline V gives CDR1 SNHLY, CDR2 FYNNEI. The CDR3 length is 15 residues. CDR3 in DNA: TGTGCCAGCAGTGCTCGGACTAGCCGATACAATGAGCAGTTCTTC. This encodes CASSARTSRYNEQFF. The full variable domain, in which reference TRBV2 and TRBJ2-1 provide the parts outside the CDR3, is EPEVTQTPSHQVTQMGQEVILRCVPISNHLYFYWYRQILGQKVEFLVSFYNNEISEKSEIFDDQFSVERPDGSNFTLKIRSTKLEDSAMYFCASSARTSRYNEQFFGPGTRLTVL.

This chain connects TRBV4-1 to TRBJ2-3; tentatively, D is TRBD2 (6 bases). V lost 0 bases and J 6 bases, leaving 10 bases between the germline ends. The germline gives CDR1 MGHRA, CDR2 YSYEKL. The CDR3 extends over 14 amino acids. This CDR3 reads CASSQERGADTQYF. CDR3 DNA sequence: TGCGCCAGCAGCCAAGAACGCGGGGCTGATACGCAGTATTTT.

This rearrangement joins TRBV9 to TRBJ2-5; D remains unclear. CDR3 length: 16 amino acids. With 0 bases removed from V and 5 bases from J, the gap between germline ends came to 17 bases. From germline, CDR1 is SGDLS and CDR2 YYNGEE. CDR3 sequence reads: CASSVEDGDGWETQYF. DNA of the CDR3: TGTGCCAGCAGCGTAGAAGATGGGGATGGGTGGGAGACCCAGTACTTC. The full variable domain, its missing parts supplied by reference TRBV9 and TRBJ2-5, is DSGVTQTPKHLITATGQRVTLRCSPRSGDLSVYWYQQSLDQGLQFLIQYYNGEERAKGNILERFSAQQFPDLHSELNLSSLELGDSALYFCASSVEDGDGWETQYFGPGTRLLVL.

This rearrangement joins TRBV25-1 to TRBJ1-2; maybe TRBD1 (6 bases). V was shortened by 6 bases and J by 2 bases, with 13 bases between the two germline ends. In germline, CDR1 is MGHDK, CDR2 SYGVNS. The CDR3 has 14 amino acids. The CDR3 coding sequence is TGTGCCAGCAGCCGCAGGGGAGGGAACTATGGCTACACCTTC. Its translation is CASSRRGGNYGYTF.

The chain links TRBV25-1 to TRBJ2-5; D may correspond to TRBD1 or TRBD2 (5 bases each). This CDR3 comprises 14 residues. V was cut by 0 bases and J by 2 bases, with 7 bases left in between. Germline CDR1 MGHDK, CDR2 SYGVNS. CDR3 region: CASSEYGGQETQYF. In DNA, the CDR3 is TGTGCCAGCAGTGAATATGGGGGTCAAGAGACCCAGTACTTC.

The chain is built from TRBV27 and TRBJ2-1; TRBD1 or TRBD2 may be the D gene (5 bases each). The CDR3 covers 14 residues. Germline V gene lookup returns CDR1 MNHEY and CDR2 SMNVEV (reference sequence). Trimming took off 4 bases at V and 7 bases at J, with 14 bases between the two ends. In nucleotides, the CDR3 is TGTGCCAGCAGTTGGGGGACCGCCCGGAATGAGCAGTTCTTC. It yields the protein CASSWGTARNEQFF.

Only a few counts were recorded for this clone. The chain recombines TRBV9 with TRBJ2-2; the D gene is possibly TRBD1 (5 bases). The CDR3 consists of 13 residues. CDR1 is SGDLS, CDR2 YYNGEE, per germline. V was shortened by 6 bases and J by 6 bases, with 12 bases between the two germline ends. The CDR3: CASNAGLAGELFF. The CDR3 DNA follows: TGTGCCAGCAATGCAGGGTTGGCCGGGGAGCTGTTTTTT.